Shown below are 21 T cell receptor beta chains from a single sample sequenced in a study of neurological immune-mediated disorders. From the 5' RACE reads, TCRdb called clonotypes with MiXCR, one entry per CDR3 protein. The sample gives around 23,000 distinct CDR3 sequences, 10% to 15% of which show up once; roughly 16% is in the top ten. The sequencing input was PBMCs. These receptors all come from a woman in her thirties or forties with HTLV-1-associated myelopathy (HAM/TSP).

The sample holds many counts of this clonotype. The chain is built from TRBV20-1 and TRBJ2-5; 7 bases align to TRBD1. The CDR3 covers 14 residues. With 4 bases clipped from V and 7 bases from J, the junction kept 12 bases outside the gene matches. The V gene's germline CDR1 is DFQATT and CDR2 SNEGSKA (reference sequence). The chain's CDR3 is CSATQQGRRGTQYF. CDR3 coding DNA: TGCAGTGCTACCCAACAGGGGCGACGGGGGACCCAGTACTTC.

This clonotype was recorded many times. CDR3 sequence (DNA): TGCAGCGTTGAGCCACTGACAGGACTAGGAAACACCATATATTTT. This gives the protein CSVEPLTGLGNTIYF. This chain joins TRBV29-1 and TRBJ1-3; possible D gene TRBD1, 6 bases. The germline V gene has CDR1 SQVTM and CDR2 ANQGSEA. The CDR3 runs to 15 residues. The V end was cut by 3 bases, the J end by 4 bases, with 16 bases between.

There are many counts of this clonotype. This sequence joins TRBV4-2 and TRBJ2-3; 7 bases are shared with TRBD2. This CDR3 has 16 residues. Trimming at V came to 1 base and at J to 6 bases, leaving 10 bases not matched to a gene. The germline V gene encodes CDR1 LGHNA and CDR2 YNFKEQ. CDR3 nucleotides: TGTGCCAGCAGCCAAGGGACTAGTCCCTGGGCCGATACGCAGTATTTT. Its translation is CASSQGTSPWADTQYF.

This clonotype was picked up many times. The chain carries TRBV6-6 and TRBJ2-5, with D possibly TRBD2 on 5 matching bases. Trimming removed 0 bases at V and 7 bases at J, with 12 bases between. Germline CDR1 is MNHNY and CDR2 is SVGAGI (reference sequence). The CDR3 loop spans 14 amino acids. The CDR3 nucleotides read TGTGCCAGCAGTTACTCGAACGAGGGAACGACCCAGTACTTC. Translated: CASSYSNEGTTQYF.

The sample holds many counts of this clonotype. V and J are TRBV5-5 and TRBJ1-5; maybe TRBD1 (5 bases). V was cut by 3 bases and J by 3 bases, with 13 bases left in between. This CDR3 has 15 amino acids. Germline V lookup: CDR1 SGHKS, CDR2 YYEKEE (reference sequence). CDR3 sequence reads: CASSSTGTFNQPQHF. The CDR3 DNA reads TGTGCCAGCAGCTCAACCGGGACCTTCAATCAGCCCCAGCATTTT.

Ten or more counts support this clonotype. This rearrangement joins TRBV6-5 to TRBJ2-1; 12 bases match TRBD2. Germline V gives CDR1 MNHEY, CDR2 SVGAGI. The CDR3 spans 16 residues. V shed 6 bases, J shed 5 bases, and the junction held 8 bases outside the gene matches. Here the CDR3 reads CASRPTSGGANNEQFF. Here the CDR3 DNA reads TGTGCCAGCAGACCGACTAGCGGGGGAGCCAACAATGAGCAGTTCTTC.

The chain combines TRBV4-2 with TRBJ1-1; D gene unclear. This CDR3 contains 13 residues. Germline V CDR1 and CDR2: LGHNA, YNFKEQ. V dropped 0 bases and J dropped 10 bases, with 12 bases sitting between them. The CDR3 region has the DNA TGTGCCAGCAGCCAAGATGGGCTAATGGGAGCTTTCTTT. This gives the protein CASSQDGLMGAFF.

This clonotype was counted at least ten times. CDR3 amino acids: CASSPLSQINSPLHF. The CDR3 nucleotides are TGTGCCAGCTCACCACTCTCCCAAATTAATTCACCCCTCCACTTT. The chain has TRBV18 and TRBJ1-6, with D unresolved. CDR1 is KGHSH and CDR2 is LQKENI in the germline V gene. The CDR3 consists of 15 residues. The V end lost 1 base, the J end lost 6 bases, and 10 bases lay between the germline ends.

This clonotype was picked up many times. The CDR3 is CASSQDIGGPSQFF. Here the CDR3 DNA reads TGCGCCAGCAGCCAAGATATAGGGGGCCCCTCACAGTTCTTC. V and J are TRBV4-1 and TRBJ2-1; 7 positions match TRBD1. This CDR3 has 14 amino acids. V was pared by 0 bases and J by 13 bases, with 9 bases of the junction left unmatched. Looked up from germline, CDR1 is MGHRA and CDR2 is YSYEKL.

This clonotype was seen repeatedly, ten times or more. This sequence joins TRBV11-2 and TRBJ2-2; D is unresolved. Trimming took 4 bases from V and 7 from J, leaving 10 bases between them. The germline CDR1 and CDR2 sequences are SGHAT and FQNNGV. The CDR3 is 13 residues long. CDR3: CASSSDGDGELFF. CDR3 nucleotide sequence: TGTGCCAGCAGCTCCGATGGGGACGGGGAGCTGTTTTTT. Variable domain in full (rest from reference TRBV11-2 and TRBJ2-2): EAGVAQSPRYKIIEKRQSVAFWCNPISGHATLYWYQQILGQGPKLLIQFQNNGVVDDSQLPKDRFSAERLKGVDSTLKIQPAKLEDSAVYLCASSSDGDGELFFGEGSRLTVL.

This clonotype was picked up many times. This chain uses TRBV7-3 with TRBJ2-4, with 9 bases that match TRBD2. This CDR3 region has 16 residues. V lost 5 bases to trimming and J lost 5 bases; unmatched junction nucleotides: 10. CDR1 and CDR2 (germline): SGHTA, FQGTGA. The CDR3 reads CASSRFSGGEENIQYF. DNA for the CDR3: TGTGCCAGCAGCCGATTTAGCGGGGGAGAGGAAAACATTCAGTACTTC.

This clonotype was picked up many times. This rearrangement joins TRBV7-2 to TRBJ2-3; TRBD1 matches 9 bases. The CDR3 contains 15 residues. The V and J ends lost 5 bases and 4 bases, in that order; junction bases with no gene match: 7. The germline V gene has CDR1 SGHTA and CDR2 FQGNSA. This CDR3 is CASSLGQGRADTQYF. The DNA for the CDR3 is TGTGCCAGCAGCCTCGGACAGGGGCGGGCAGATACGCAGTATTTT.

The rearrangement uses TRBV7-8 and TRBJ2-1, with TRBD2 matching over 15 bases. With V trimmed by 2 bases and J by 2 bases, 10 bases remained unmatched. The CDR3 consists of 20 residues. Per the germline V gene, CDR1 is SGHVS and CDR2 is FQNEAQ. In nucleotides, the CDR3 is TGTGCCAGCAGCTTACTGCGAGGGACTAGCGGGGGGCTTACCTACAATGAGCAGTTCTTC. Its protein is CASSLLRGTSGGLTYNEQFF. Supplemented by reference TRBV7-8 and TRBJ2-1, the full variable domain reads GAGVSQSPRYKVAKRGQDVALRCDPISGHVSLFWYQQALGQGPEFLTYFQNEAQLDKSGLPSDRFFAERPEGSVSTLKIQRTQQEDSAVYLCASSLLRGTSGGLTYNEQFFGPGTRLTVL.

This clonotype occurred many times. V and J are TRBV20-1 and TRBJ2-7, with D possibly called TRBD1 or TRBD2 (6 bases each). This CDR3 spans 15 amino acids. The V and J ends lost 3 bases and 3 bases respectively, with 18 bases between them. Germline-derived CDR1 and CDR2 are DFQATT and SNEGSKA (reference sequence). The CDR3: CSASETRGPIYEQYF. Here the CDR3 DNA reads TGCAGTGCTAGTGAAACCCGGGGGCCTATCTACGAGCAGTACTTC.

This clonotype showed up many times. This sequence joins TRBV20-1 and TRBJ2-7; D gene ambiguous. The CDR3 is 14 residues long. CDR1 and CDR2 (germline): DFQATT, SNEGSKA (reference sequence). Trimming pared 5 bases from V and 1 base from J, leaving 15 bases between. The CDR3 spells CSASPAGDSYEQYF. In DNA form, the CDR3 reads TGCAGTGCTTCCCCGGCAGGTGATTCCTACGAGCAGTACTTC.

This clonotype has at least ten counts. V usage is TRBV5-1 and J usage is TRBJ1-1, with TRBD1 as a possible D gene (5 bases). Trimming removed 3 bases from V and 0 bases from J, with 12 bases in between. Germline CDR1 is SGHRS and CDR2 is YFSETQ. CDR3 size: 15 residues. CDR3 residues: CASSSSTALNTEAFF. The CDR3 DNA reads TGCGCCAGCAGCTCTTCGACAGCCCTGAACACTGAAGCTTTCTTT.

This clonotype occurred many times. This sequence joins TRBV27 and TRBJ2-1, with 7 nucleotides matching TRBD2. J was trimmed by 8 bases and V by 4 bases; bases with no gene match: 20. The length of the CDR3 is 18 residues. The V gene's germline CDR1 is MNHEY and CDR2 SMNVEV (reference sequence). The CDR3 nucleotides are TGTGCCAGCAGTTCCGTCCCCGGCGGACTAGGCCGGAAGGATGAGCAGTTCTTC. It codes for CASSSVPGGLGRKDEQFF.

This clonotype was seen repeatedly, ten times or more. The CDR3: CASSLAKQGGSTEAFF. CDR3 bases: TGCGCCAGCAGCTTGGCCAAACAAGGGGGCAGCACTGAAGCTTTCTTT. This chain links TRBV5-1 with TRBJ1-1; TRBD1 matches at 7 bases. Germline loops: CDR1 SGHRS, CDR2 YFSETQ. This CDR3 contains 16 residues. After removal of 0 bases from V and 4 bases from J, the junction contained 9 bases not matched to a gene.

The chain has TRBV10-3 and TRBJ2-2; D gene uncertain. This CDR3 is 13 amino acids long. Trimming took 4 bases from V and 1 from J, leaving 4 bases between them. Per germline, CDR1 ENHRY and CDR2 SYGVKD. The CDR3 protein is CAISVGNTGELFF. CDR3 in DNA: TGTGCCATCAGTGTGGGGAACACCGGGGAGCTGTTTTTT.

This clonotype was recorded at least ten times. V gene TRBV12-3 or TRBV12-4 combines with J gene TRBJ2-7; D possibly corresponds to TRBD2 (5 bases). This CDR3 region has 15 residues. Between the trimmed V and J ends, which lost 5 bases and 2 bases, there was a span of 16 bases. CDR3 nucleotide sequence: TGTGCCAGCAGTCCAGACCGCGGGTTCACCTACGAGCAGTACTTC. Translating it yields CASSPDRGFTYEQYF.

The sample holds many counts of this clonotype. The CDR3 DNA is TGTGCCAGCAGTTTAGGATTCATAGCGGGAGCATCCTACAATGAGCAGTTCTTC. Translation gives CASSLGFIAGASYNEQFF. The chain recombines TRBV12-3 or TRBV12-4 with TRBJ2-1; 9 bases map to TRBD2. V dropped 1 base and J dropped 1; count of bases not matched to a gene: 8. The CDR3 is 18 residues long.